The subject of this entry is one T cell receptor beta chain. Its antigen remains unknown. The CDR3 end is not reached by the read, which stops 3 residues before it; the germline J gene fills it in. The data were produced by immunoSEQ multiplex PCR, yet TCRdb's version contains in-frame clones alone and is incomplete. This sample carries 40,000 or so clones, with 5.8% going to the ten biggest clones. Trimming left V 4 bases short and J 0 bases short, with 7 bases between. Germline V CDR1 and CDR2: LNHDA, SQIVND (reference sequence). The CDR3 contains 13 residues. The sample belongs to a study of T cells in women clearing cervical HPV infection. Study context: For cases, blood was sampled a median roughly 150 days after lesion detection, interquartile range roughly 85 to 220 days. Study-level points and caveats: CIN3+ cases had significantly higher TCR repertoire richness than controls, but evenness did not differ.

MY09/MY11 PCR detected cervical HPV DNA; dot-blot assigned genotypes. This TCR derives from a woman between 18 and 70 years old with a cervical HPV16 infection that either progressed to CIN3+ or cleared (not recorded which). Material: blood buffy coat. The chain combines TRBV19 with TRBJ2-7, with no clear D. Partial CDR3 DNA: TGTGCCAGTAGTACCGCAGGCTCCTACGAG. This gives the protein CASSTAGSYE. The entire CDR3 sequence reads CASSTAGSYEQYF.